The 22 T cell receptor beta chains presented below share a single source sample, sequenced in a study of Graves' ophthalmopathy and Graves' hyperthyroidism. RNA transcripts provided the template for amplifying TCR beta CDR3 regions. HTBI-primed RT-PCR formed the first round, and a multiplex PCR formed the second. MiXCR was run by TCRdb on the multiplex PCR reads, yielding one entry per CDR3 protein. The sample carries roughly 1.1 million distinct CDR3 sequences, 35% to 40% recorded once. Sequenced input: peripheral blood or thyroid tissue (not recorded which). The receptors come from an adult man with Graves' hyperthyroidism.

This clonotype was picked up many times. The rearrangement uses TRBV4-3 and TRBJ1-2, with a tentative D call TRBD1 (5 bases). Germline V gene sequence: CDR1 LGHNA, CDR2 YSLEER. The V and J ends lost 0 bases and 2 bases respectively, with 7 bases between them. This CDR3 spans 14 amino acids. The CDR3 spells CASSQDDRNYGYTF. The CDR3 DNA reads TGCGCCAGCAGCCAAGACGACAGAAACTATGGCTACACCTTC.

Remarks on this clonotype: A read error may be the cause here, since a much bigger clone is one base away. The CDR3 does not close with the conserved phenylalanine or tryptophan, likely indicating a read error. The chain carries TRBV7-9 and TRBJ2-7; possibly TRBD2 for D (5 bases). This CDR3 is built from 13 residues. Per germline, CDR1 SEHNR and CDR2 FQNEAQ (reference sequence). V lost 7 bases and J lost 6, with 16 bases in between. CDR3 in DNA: TGTGCCAGCATCCACGAGGGCCTCGTCGAGCAGTACCTC. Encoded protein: CASIHEGLVEQYL.

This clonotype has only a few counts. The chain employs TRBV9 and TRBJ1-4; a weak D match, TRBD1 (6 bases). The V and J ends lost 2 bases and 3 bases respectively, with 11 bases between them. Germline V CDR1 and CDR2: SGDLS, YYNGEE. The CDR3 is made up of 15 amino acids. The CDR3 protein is CASSVREGANEKLFF. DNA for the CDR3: TGTGCCAGCAGCGTCCGGGAGGGGGCTAATGAAAAACTGTTTTTT.

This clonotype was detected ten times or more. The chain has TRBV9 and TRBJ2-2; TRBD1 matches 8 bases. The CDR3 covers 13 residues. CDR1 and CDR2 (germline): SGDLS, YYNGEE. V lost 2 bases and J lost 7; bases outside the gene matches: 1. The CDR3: CASSVTGGGELFF. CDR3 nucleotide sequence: TGTGCCAGCAGCGTTACAGGGGGCGGGGAGCTGTTTTTT.

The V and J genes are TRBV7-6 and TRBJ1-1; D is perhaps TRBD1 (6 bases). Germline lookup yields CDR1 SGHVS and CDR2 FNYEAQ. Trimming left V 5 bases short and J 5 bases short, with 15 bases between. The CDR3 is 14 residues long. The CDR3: CASSTRGGSTEAFF. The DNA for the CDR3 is TGTGCCAGCAGCACCAGAGGGGGGTCGACTGAAGCTTTCTTT.

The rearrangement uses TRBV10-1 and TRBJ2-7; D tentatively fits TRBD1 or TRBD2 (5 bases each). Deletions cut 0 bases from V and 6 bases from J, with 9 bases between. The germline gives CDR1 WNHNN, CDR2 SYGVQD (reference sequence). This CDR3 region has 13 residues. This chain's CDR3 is CASSESKGTEQYF. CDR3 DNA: TGCGCCAGCAGTGAGTCGAAAGGGACCGAGCAGTACTTC.

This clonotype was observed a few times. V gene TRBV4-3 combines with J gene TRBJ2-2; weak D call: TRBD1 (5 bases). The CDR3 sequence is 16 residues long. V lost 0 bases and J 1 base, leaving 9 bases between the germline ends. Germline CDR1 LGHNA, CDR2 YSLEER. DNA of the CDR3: TGCGCCAGCAGCCAAGAATGGCAGGGGAACACCGGGGAGCTGTTTTTT. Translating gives CASSQEWQGNTGELFF.

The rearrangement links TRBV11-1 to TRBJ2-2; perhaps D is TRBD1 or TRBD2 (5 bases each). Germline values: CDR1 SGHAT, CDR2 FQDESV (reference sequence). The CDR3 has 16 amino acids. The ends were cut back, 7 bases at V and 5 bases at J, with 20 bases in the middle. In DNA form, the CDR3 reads TGTGCCAGCAACCTTCAGCAGGGACGAGGGACCGGGGAGCTGTTTTTT. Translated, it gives CASNLQQGRGTGELFF.

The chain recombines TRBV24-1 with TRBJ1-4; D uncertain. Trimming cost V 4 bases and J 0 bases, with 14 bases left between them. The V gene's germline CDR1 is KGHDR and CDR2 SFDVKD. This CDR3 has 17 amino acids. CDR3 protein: CATSDPSRTATNEKLFF. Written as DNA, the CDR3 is TGTGCCACCAGTGACCCGTCCAGGACGGCAACTAATGAAAAACTGTTTTTT.

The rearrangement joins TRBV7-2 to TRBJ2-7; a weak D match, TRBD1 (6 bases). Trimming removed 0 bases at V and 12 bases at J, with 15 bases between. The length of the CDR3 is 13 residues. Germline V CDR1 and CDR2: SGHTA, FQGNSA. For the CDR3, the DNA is TGTGCCAGCAGCTTAGCGCGACAGGAGGAGTCGTACTTC. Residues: CASSLARQEESYF.

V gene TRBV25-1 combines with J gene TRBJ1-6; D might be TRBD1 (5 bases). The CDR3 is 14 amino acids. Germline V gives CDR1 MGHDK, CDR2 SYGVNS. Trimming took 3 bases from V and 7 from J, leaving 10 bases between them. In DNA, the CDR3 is TGTGCCAGCAGTGATCAGGGCCGAAATTCACCCCTCCACTTT. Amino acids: CASSDQGRNSPLHF.

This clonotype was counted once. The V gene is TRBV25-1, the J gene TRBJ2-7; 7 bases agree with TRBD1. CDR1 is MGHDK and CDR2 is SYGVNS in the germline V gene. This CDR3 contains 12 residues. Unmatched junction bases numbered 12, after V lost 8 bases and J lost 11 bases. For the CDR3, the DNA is TGTGCCAGCGGTGTACAGGGGCAGGGGGAGTACTTC. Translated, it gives CASGVQGQGEYF.

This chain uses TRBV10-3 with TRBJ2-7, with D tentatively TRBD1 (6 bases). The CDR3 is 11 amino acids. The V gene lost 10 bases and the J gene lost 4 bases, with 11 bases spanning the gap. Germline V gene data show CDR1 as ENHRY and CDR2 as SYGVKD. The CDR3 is CATQQGYEQYF. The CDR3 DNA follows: TGTGCCACTCAACAGGGTTACGAGCAGTACTTC.

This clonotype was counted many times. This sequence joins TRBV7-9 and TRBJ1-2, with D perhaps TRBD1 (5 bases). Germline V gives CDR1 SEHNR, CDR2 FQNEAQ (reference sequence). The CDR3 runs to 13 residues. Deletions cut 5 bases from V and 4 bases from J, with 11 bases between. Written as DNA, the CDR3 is TGTGCCAGCAGCCCCGGGACGATCTATGGCTACACCTTC. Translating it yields CASSPGTIYGYTF.

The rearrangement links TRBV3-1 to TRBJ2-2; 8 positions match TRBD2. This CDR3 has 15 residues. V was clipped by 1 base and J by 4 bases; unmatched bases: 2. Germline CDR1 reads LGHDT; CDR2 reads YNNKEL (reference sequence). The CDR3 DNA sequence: TGTGCCAGCAGCCAAGCGGGGGGGCCCACCGGGGAGCTGTTTTTT. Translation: CASSQAGGPTGELFF.

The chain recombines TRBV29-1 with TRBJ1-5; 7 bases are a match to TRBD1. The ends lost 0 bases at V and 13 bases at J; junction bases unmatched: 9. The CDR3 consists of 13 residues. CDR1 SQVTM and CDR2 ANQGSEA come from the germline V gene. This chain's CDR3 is CSVEDLAGGDQHF. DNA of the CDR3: TGCAGCGTTGAAGATCTGGCAGGGGGTGATCAGCATTTT.

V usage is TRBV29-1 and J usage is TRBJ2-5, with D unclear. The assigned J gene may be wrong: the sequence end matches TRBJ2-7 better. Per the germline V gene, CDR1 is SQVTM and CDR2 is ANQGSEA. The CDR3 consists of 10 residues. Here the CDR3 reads CSVAPYEQYF. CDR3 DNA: TGCAGCGTCGCACCCTACGAGCAGTACTTC.

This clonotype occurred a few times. The CDR3 DNA follows: TGTGCCATCAGGGTTAACAGGGAAGAGACCCAGCATTTT. This codes for CAIRVNREETQHF. The chain links TRBV10-3 to TRBJ1-5; D is possibly TRBD1 (6 bases). The CDR3 runs to 13 residues. Trimming pared 6 bases from V and 11 bases from J, leaving 17 bases between. Germline loops: CDR1 ENHRY, CDR2 SYGVKD.

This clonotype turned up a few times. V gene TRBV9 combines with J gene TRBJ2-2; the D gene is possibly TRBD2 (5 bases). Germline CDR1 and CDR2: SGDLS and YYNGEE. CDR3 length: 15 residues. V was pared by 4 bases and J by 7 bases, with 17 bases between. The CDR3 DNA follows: TGTGCCAGCAGCTTAGCCGGGAAACGGATCGGGGAGCTGTTTTTT. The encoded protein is CASSLAGKRIGELFF.

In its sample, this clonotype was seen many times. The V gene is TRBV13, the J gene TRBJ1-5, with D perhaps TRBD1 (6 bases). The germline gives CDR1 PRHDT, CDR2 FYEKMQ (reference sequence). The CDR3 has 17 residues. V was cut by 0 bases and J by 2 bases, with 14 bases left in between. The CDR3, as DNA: TGTGCCAGCAGCTTAGGCGACAGGATTCTCGGCAATCAGCCCCAGCATTTT. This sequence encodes CASSLGDRILGNQPQHF.

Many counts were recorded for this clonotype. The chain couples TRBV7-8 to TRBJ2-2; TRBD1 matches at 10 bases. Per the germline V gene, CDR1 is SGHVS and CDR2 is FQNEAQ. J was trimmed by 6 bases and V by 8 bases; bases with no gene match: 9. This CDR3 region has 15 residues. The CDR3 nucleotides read TGTGCCAGCCGCCCCGGGACAGGGGATGCCGGGGAGCTGTTTTTT. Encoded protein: CASRPGTGDAGELFF.

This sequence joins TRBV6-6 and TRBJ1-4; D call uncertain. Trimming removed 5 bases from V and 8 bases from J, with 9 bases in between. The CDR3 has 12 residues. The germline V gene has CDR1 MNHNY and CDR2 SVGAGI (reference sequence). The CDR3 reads CASSPPTEKLFF. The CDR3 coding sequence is TGTGCCAGCAGTCCCCCGACAGAAAAACTGTTTTTT.